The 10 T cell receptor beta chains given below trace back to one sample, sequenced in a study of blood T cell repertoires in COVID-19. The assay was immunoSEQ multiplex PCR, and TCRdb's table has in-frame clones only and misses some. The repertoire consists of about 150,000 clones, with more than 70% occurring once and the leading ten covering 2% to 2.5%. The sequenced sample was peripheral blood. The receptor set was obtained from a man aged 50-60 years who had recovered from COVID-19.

The chain's CDR3 is CSVSDSEAFF. The CDR3 coding sequence is TGCAGCGTTTCAGACAGTGAAGCTTTCTTT. The V gene is TRBV29-1, the J gene TRBJ1-1, with D possibly being TRBD1 (5 bases). The CDR3 has 10 amino acids. With 5 bases removed from V and 7 bases from J, the gap between germline ends came to 8 bases. Germline V gene data show CDR1 as SQVTM and CDR2 as ANQGSEA. Based on the CDR3 plus reference TRBV29-1 and TRBJ1-1, the full variable domain is SAVISQKPSRDICQRGTSLTIQCQVDSQVTMMFWYRQQPGQSLTLIATANQGSEATYESGFVIDKFPISRPNLTFSTLTVSNMSPEDSSIYLCSVSDSEAFFGQGTRLTVV.

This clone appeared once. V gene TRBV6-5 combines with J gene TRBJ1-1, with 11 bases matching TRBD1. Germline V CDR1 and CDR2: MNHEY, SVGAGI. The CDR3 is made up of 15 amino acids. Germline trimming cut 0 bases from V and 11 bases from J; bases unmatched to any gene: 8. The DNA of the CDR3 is TGTGCCAGCAGTTACTCCGCGGGACAGGGGGTACGGGCTTTCTTT. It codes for CASSYSAGQGVRAFF.

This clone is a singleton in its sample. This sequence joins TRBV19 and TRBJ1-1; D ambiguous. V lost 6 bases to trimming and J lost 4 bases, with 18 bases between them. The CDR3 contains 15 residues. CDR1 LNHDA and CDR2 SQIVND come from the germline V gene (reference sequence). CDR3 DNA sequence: TGTGCCAGTAGACCTCTGGAGGGCTCGGGCACTGAAGCTTTCTTT. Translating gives CASRPLEGSGTEAFF. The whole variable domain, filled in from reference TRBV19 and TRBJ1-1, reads DGGITQSPKYLFRKEGQNVTLSCEQNLNHDAMYWYRQDPGQGLRLIYYSQIVNDFQKGDIAEGYSVSREKKESFPLTVTSAQKNPTAFYLCASRPLEGSGTEAFFGQGTRLTVV.

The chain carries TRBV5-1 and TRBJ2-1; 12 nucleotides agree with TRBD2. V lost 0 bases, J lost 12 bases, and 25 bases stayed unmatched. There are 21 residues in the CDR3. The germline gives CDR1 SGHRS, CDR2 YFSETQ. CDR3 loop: CASSLAGAAGDRLAGDQRQFF. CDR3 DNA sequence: TGCGCCAGCAGCTTGGCCGGGGCGGCAGGGGATAGACTAGCGGGAGATCAAAGGCAGTTCTTC.

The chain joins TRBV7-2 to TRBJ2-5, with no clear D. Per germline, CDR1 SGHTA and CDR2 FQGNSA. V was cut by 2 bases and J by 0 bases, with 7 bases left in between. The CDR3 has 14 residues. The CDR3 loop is CASSLTGHQETQYF. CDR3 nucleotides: TGTGCCAGCAGCTTAACTGGTCACCAAGAGACCCAGTACTTC.

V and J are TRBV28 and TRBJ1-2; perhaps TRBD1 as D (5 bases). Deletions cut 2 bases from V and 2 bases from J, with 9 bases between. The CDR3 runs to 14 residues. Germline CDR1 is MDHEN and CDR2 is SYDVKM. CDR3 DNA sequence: TGTGCCAGCAGTTTAAGGCGGGGCAACTATGGCTACACCTTC. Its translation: CASSLRRGNYGYTF.

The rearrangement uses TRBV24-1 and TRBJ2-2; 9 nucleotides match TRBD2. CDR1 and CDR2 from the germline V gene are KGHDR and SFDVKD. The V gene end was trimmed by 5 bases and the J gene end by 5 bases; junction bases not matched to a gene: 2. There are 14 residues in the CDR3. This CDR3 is CATSALAGTGELFF. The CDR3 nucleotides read TGTGCCACCAGTGCCCTAGCGGGGACCGGGGAGCTGTTTTTT.

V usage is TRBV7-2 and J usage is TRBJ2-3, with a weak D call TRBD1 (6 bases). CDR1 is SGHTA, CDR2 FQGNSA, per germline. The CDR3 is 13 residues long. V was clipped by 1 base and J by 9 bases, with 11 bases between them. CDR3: CASSLGDTRTQYF. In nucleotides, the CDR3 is TGTGCCAGCAGCTTAGGGGACACACGGACGCAGTATTTT.

In DNA form, the CDR3 reads TGCGCCAGCAGCTTGGAGGGGGCCCCCTACGAGCAGTACTTC. Protein: CASSLEGAPYEQYF. The V call is TRBV5-1, the J call TRBJ2-7; 7 positions agree with TRBD1. V was clipped by 0 bases and J by 2 bases; unmatched bases: 2. Germline-derived CDR1 and CDR2 are SGHRS and YFSETQ. The length of the CDR3 is 14 residues.

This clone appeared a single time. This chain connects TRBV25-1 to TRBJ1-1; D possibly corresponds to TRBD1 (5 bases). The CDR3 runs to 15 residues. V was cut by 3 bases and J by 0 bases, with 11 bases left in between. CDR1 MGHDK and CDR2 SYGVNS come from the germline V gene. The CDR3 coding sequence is TGTGCCAGCAGTGACTCGACAGCTTTGAACACTGAAGCTTTCTTT. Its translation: CASSDSTALNTEAFF.